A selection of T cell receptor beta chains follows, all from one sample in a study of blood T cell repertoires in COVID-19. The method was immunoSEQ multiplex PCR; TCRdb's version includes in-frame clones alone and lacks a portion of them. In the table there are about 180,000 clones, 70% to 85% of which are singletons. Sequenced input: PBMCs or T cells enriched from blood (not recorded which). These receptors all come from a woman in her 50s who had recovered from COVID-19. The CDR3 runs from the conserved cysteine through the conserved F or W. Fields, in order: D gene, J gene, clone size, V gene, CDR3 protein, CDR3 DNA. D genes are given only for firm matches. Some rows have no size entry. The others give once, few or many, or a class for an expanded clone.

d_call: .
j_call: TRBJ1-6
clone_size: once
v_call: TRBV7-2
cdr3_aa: CASSLGARSPLHF
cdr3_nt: TGTGCCAGCAGCTTAGGGGCGCGTTCACCCCTCCACTTT

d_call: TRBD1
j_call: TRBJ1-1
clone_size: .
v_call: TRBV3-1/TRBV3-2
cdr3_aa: CASSPWTGPGTEAFF
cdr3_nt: TGTGCCAGCAGCCCATGGACAGGTCCGGGCACTGAAGCTTTCTTT

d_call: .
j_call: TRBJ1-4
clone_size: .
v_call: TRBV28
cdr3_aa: CASSLITDQLFF
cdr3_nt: TGTGCCAGCAGTTTAATCACAGATCAACTGTTTTTT

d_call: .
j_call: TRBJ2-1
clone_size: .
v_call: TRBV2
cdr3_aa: CASRTDMANYNEQFF
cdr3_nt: TGTGCCAGCAGAACCGACATGGCAAACTACAATGAGCAGTTCTTC

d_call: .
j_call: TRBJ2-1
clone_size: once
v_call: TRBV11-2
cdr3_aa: CASRGAGYNEQFF
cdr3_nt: TGTGCCAGCAGGGGGGCGGGTTACAATGAGCAGTTCTTC

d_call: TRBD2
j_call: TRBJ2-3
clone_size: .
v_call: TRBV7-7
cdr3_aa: CASSAGLAGSTDTQYF
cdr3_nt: TGTGCCAGCAGCGCGGGACTAGCGGGCAGCACAGATACGCAGTATTTT

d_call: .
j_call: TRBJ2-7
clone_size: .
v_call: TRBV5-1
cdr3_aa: CASSLVCEQYF
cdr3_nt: TGCGCCAGCAGCCTCGTCTGCGAGCAGTACTTC

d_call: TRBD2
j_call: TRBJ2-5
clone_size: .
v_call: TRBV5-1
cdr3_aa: CASNVAGREETQYF
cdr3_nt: TGCGCCAGCAACGTAGCGGGTCGGGAGGAGACCCAGTACTTC

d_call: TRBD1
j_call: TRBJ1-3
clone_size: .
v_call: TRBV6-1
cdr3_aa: CASSDRQGGLGYRNTIYF
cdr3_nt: TGTGCCAGCAGTGATAGGCAGGGGGGACTTGGCTATAGAAACACCATATATTTT

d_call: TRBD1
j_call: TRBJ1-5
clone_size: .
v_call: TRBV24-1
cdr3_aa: CATDRDRGKRAGNQPQHF
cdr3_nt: TGTGCCACCGATCGGGACAGGGGAAAGCGTGCGGGCAATCAGCCCCAGCATTTT

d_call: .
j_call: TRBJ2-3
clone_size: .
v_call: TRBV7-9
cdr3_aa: CASSLDRSTDTQYF
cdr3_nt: TGTGCCAGCAGCTTAGACAGGAGCACAGATACGCAGTATTTT

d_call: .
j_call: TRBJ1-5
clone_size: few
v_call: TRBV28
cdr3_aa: CASSPSGRGSNQPQHF
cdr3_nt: TGTGCCAGCAGTCCAAGTGGCAGGGGCAGCAATCAGCCCCAGCATTTT

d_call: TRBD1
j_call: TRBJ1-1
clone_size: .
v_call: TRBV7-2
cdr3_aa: CASSTTGPEAFF
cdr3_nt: TGTGCCAGCAGCACGACAGGGCCTGAAGCTTTCTTT

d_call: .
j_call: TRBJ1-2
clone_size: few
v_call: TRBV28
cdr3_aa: CASSSTSGDYGYTF
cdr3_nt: TGTGCCAGCAGTAGCACATCAGGGGACTATGGCTACACCTTC

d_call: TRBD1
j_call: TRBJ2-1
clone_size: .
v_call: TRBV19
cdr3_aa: CASTRTGYEQFF
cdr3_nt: TGTGCCAGTACCCGGACAGGTTATGAGCAGTTCTTC

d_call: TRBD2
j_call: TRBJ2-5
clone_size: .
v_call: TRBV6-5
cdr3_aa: CASSTLAGGMAQYF
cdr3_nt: TGTGCCAGCAGTACCCTAGCGGGTGGAATGGCCCAGTACTTC

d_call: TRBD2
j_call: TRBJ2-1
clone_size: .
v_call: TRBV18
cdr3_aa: CASSGAGTSGTRFF
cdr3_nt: TGTGCCAGCTCGGGCGCCGGGACCTCAGGGACTAGGTTCTTC

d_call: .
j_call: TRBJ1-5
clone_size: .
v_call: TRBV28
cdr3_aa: CASTSGNQPQHF
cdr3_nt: TGTGCCAGCACCTCGGGCAATCAGCCCCAGCATTTT

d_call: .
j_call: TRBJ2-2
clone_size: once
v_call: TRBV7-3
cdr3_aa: CASSSGTGELFF
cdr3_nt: TGTGCCAGCAGCTCCGGCACCGGGGAGCTGTTTTTT

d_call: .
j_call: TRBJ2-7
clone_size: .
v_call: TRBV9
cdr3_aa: CASSVQGTYPYEQYF
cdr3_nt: TGTGCCAGCAGCGTTCAGGGGACCTACCCCTACGAGCAGTACTTC

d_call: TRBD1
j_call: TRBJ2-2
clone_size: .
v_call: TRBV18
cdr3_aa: CASSPKKDRTNTGELFF
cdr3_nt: TGTGCCAGCTCACCAAAAAAGGACAGGACGAACACCGGGGAGCTGTTTTTT

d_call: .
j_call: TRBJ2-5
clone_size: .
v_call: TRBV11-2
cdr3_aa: CASSFFGEETQYF
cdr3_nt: TGTGCCAGCAGCTTCTTTGGAGAAGAGACCCAGTACTTC

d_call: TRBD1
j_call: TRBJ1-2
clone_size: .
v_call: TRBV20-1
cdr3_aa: CSASIPGQNGGYTF
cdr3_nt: TGCAGTGCTAGTATACCGGGACAGAATGGGGGCTACACCTTC

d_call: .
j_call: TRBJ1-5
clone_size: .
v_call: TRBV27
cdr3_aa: CASSVRPTGGNQPQHF
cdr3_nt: TGTGCCAGCAGTGTACGCCCGACGGGAGGCAATCAGCCCCAGCATTTT

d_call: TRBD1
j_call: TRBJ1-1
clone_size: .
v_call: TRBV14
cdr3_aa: CASRSTGGTTEAFF
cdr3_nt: TGTGCCAGCAGGTCGACAGGGGGCACCACTGAAGCTTTCTTT

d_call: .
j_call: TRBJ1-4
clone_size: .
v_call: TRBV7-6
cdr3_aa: CASSYPGSANEKLFF
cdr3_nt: TGTGCCAGCAGCTACCCAGGGTCGGCTAATGAAAAACTGTTTTTT

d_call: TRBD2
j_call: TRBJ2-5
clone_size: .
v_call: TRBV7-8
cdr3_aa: CASSSYRLAGLRQETQYF
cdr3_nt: TGTGCCAGCAGCTCTTACCGACTAGCGGGTCTTCGCCAAGAGACCCAGTACTTC

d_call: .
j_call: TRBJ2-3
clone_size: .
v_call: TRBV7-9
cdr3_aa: CASSFGGADTQYF
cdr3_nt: TGTGCCAGCAGCTTCGGGGGAGCAGATACGCAGTATTTT

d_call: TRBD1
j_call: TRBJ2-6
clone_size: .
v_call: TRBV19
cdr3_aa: CASSPTGQGSGANVLTF
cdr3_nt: TGTGCCAGTAGTCCGACCGGACAGGGCTCTGGGGCCAACGTCCTGACTTTC

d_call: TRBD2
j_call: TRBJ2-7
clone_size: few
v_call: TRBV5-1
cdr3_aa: CASSPGGSYEQYF
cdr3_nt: TGCGCCAGCAGCCCGGGAGGGAGCTACGAGCAGTACTTC

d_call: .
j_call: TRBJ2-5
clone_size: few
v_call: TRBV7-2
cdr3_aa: CASSLNREGGTQYF
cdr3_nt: TGTGCCAGCAGCTTAAATCGAGAAGGAGGGACCCAGTACTTC

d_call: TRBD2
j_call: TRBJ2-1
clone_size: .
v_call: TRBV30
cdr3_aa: CAWSSGTSRYNEQFF
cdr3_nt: TGTGCCTGGAGTTCCGGGACTAGCCGGTACAATGAGCAGTTCTTC

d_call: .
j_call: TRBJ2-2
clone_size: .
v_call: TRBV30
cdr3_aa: CAWTKQGIMNTGELFF
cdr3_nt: TGTGCCTGGACCAAACAGGGAATTATGAACACCGGGGAGCTGTTTTTT

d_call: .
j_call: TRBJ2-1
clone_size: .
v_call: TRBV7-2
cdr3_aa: CASSLASYNEQFF
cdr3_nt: TGTGCCAGCAGCTTGGCCTCCTACAATGAGCAGTTCTTC

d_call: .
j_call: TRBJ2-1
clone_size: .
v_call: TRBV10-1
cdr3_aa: CASSEPGSSYNEQFF
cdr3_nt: TGCGCCAGCAGTGAACCGGGTAGCTCCTACAATGAGCAGTTCTTC

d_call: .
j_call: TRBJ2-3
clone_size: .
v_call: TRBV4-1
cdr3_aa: CASSQDYSSTDTQYF
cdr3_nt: TGCGCCAGCAGCCAAGATTATTCTAGCACAGATACGCAGTATTTT

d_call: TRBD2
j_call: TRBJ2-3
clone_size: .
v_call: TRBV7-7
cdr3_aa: CASSLGTSGRFTDTQYF
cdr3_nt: TGTGCCAGCAGCTTAGGCACTAGCGGGAGGTTTACAGATACGCAGTATTTT

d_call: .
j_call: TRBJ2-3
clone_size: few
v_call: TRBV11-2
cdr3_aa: CASSLDSQQGRDTQYF
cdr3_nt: TGTGCCAGCAGCTTAGACAGTCAACAGGGTCGGGATACGCAGTATTTT

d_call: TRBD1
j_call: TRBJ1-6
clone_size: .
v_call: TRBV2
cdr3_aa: CASSDPDRRYNSPLHF
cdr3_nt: TGTGCCAGCAGTGATCCGGACAGGAGATATAATTCACCCCTCCACTTT

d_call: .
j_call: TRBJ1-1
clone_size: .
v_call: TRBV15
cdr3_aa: CATSRDSGTILNTEAFF
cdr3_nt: TGTGCCACCAGCAGAGATTCGGGGACAATTCTGAACACTGAAGCTTTCTTT

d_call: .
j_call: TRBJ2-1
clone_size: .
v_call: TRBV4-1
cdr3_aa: CASSQDSPLIGPGNEQFF
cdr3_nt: TGCGCCAGCAGCCAAGATTCTCCCCTAATAGGCCCGGGGAATGAGCAGTTCTTC

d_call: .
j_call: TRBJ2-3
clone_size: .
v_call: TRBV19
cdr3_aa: CASRLGGGTDTQYF
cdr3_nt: TGTGCCAGTAGACTCGGCGGGGGCACAGATACGCAGTATTTT

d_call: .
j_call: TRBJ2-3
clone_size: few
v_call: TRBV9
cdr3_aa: CASSPPPSADTQYF
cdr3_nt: TGTGCCAGCAGCCCACCACCTAGTGCAGATACGCAGTATTTT

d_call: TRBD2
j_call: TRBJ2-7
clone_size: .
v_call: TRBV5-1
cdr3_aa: CASSLSGGGGYEQYF
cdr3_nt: TGCGCCAGCAGCTTGTCGGGGGGAGGAGGCTACGAGCAGTACTTC

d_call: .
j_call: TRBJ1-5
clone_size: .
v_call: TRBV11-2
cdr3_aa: CASSLGGSNQPQHF
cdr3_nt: TGTGCCAGCAGCTTAGGCGGTAGCAATCAGCCCCAGCATTTT

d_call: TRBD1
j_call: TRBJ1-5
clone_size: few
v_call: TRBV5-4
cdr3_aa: CASSPGQGQPQHF
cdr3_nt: TGTGCCAGCAGCCCGGGACAGGGCCAGCCCCAGCATTTT

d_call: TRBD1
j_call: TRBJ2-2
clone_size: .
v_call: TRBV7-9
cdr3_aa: CASSSRQGPRDTGELFF
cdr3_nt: TGTGCCAGCAGCTCCCGACAGGGGCCCAGGGACACCGGGGAGCTGTTTTTT

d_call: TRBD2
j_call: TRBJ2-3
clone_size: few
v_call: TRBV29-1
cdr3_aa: CSARHGGSGRGSTDTQYF
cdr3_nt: TGCAGCGCCCGACATGGGGGGAGCGGGAGGGGAAGCACAGATACGCAGTATTTT

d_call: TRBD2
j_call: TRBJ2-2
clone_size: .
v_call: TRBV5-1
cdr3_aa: CASSLGLAGDTGELFF
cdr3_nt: TGCGCCAGCAGCTTGGGACTAGCGGGGGACACCGGGGAGCTGTTTTTT

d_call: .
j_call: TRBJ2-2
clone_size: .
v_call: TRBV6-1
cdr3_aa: CASSEFGGWAGELFF
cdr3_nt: TGTGCCAGCAGTGAATTCGGAGGGTGGGCCGGGGAGCTGTTTTTT

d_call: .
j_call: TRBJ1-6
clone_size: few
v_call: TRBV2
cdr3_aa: CASSEAEGNSPLHF
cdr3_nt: TGTGCCAGCAGTGAAGCGGAGGGTAATTCACCCCTCCACTTT

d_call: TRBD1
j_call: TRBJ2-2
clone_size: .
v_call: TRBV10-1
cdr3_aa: CASSRQGAIGELFF
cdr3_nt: TGCGCCAGCAGTCGACAGGGGGCTATCGGGGAGCTGTTTTTT

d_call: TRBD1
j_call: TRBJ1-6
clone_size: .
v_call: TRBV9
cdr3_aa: CASSPGTGGVDRNSPLHF
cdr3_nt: TGTGCCAGCAGCCCGGGGACAGGGGGCGTCGATCGTAATTCACCCCTCCACTTT

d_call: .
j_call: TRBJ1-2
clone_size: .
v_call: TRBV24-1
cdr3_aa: CATSSQGIFGYTF
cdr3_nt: TGTGCCACCAGTTCCCAGGGAATATTCGGCTACACCTTC

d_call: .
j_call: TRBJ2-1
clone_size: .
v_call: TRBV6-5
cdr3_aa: CASSYKASVGHEQFF
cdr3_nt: TGTGCCAGCAGTTACAAGGCTAGCGTCGGGCATGAGCAGTTCTTC

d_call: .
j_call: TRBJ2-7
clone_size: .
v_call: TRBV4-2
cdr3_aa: CASSQGTAEMYEQYF
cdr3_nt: TGTGCCAGCAGCCAAGGGACAGCGGAAATGTACGAGCAGTACTTC

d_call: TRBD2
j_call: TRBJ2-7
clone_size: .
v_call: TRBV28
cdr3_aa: CASSPVAGGPLNEQYF
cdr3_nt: TGTGCCAGCAGTCCAGTAGCGGGAGGGCCCTTAAACGAGCAGTACTTC

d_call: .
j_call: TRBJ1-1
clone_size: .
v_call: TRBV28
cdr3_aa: CASKGLKTEAFF
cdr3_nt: TGTGCCAGCAAGGGACTGAAGACTGAAGCTTTCTTT

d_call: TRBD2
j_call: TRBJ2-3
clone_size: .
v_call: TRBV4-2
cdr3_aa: CASSLSGSGTDTQYF
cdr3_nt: TGTGCCAGCAGCCTTAGCGGGAGCGGCACAGATACGCAGTATTTT